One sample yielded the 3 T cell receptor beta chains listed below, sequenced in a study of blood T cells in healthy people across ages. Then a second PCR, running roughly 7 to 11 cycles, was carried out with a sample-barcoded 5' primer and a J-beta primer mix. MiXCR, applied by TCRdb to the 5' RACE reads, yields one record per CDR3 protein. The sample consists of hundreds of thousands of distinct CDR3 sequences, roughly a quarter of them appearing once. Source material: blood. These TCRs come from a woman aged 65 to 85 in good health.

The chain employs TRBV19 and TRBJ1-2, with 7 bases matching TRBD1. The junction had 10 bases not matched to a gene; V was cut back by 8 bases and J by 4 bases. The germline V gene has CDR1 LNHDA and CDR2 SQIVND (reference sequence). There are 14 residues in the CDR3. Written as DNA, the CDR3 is TGTGCCAGTTCCGGACAGGTTCCTAGCTATGGCTACACCTTC. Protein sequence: CASSGQVPSYGYTF. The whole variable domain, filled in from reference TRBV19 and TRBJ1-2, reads DGGITQSPKYLFRKEGQNVTLSCEQNLNHDAMYWYRQDPGQGLRLIYYSQIVNDFQKGDIAEGYSVSREKKESFPLTVTSAQKNPTAFYLCASSGQVPSYGYTFGSGTRLTVV.

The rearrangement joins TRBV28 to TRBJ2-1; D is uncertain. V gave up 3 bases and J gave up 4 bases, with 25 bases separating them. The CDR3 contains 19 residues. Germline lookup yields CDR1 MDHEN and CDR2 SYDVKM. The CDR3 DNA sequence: TGTGCCAGCAGTTTTCGAAACCCCCTTTGGGGAACCGGGTACAATGAGCAGTTCTTC. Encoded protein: CASSFRNPLWGTGYNEQFF.

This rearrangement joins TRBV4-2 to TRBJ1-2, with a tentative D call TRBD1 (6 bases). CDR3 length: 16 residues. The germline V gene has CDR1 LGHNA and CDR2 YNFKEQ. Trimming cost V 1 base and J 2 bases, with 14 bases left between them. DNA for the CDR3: TGTGCCAGCAGCCAAGCCGTGGGACAAGGAAACTATGGCTACACCTTC. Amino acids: CASSQAVGQGNYGYTF.